These 15 T cell receptor beta chains originate from one sample sequenced in a study of cytomegalovirus exposure and HLA in healthy donors. Both 60 Vbeta primers and 13 Jbeta primers went into the PCR. The protocol was immunoSEQ multiplex PCR, while the TCRdb copy is restricted to in-frame clones and leaves out a portion. The profile shows tens of thousands of clones, about 7.6% of them singletons. Material: PBMCs. These receptors came from a man aged 45-65 years in good health and CMV-seronegative.

The chain links TRBV5-1 to TRBJ2-3; a possible D gene is TRBD2 (6 bases). There are 14 residues in the CDR3. V lost 4 bases and J lost 5, with 14 bases in between. In germline, CDR1 is SGHRS, CDR2 YFSETQ. The DNA for the CDR3 is TGCGCCAGCAGCAGGGATGGGGGGTTAGATACGCAGTATTTT. Its protein product is CASSRDGGLDTQYF.

A few counts support this clone. The CDR3 coding sequence is TGTGCCAGTAGGGAGCGGGGGGGCCTCACCGGGGAGCTGTTTTTT. Protein product: CASRERGGLTGELFF. The chain joins TRBV19 to TRBJ2-2; 10 positions match TRBD2. CDR3 size: 15 residues. Germline CDR1 reads LNHDA; CDR2 reads SQIVND (reference sequence). V gave up 6 bases and J gave up 4 bases; unmatched junction bases: 5.

The chain carries TRBV19 and TRBJ2-1; TRBD1 aligns across 8 bases. CDR1 is LNHDA and CDR2 is SQIVND in the germline V gene (reference sequence). J lost 4 bases, V lost 9 bases, and 8 bases had no gene match. The CDR3 extends over 14 amino acids. The CDR3 DNA follows: TGTGCCAGCTCGGGACAGGATGCATACAATGAGCAGTTCTTC. It yields the protein CASSGQDAYNEQFF.

The chain is built from TRBV7-2 and TRBJ1-4, with no clear D. V was clipped by 5 bases and J by 7 bases, with 14 bases between them. Per germline, CDR1 SGHTA and CDR2 FQGNSA. This CDR3 is built from 14 residues. CDR3 in DNA: TGTGCCAGCAGCAAGACATTCTGGGCTGAAAAACTGTTTTTT. This gives the protein CASSKTFWAEKLFF.

This clone was seen only a few times. The V and J genes are TRBV6-1 and TRBJ2-5; TRBD1 aligns across 10 bases. The trim removed 7 bases at V and 5 bases at J, leaving 7 bases unmatched. The CDR3 has 14 residues. Per the germline V gene, CDR1 is MNHNS and CDR2 is SASEGT. The CDR3 is CASMKTGGDETQYF. The CDR3 DNA reads as TGTGCCAGCATGAAGACAGGGGGCGACGAGACCCAGTACTTC.

The V call is TRBV28, the J call TRBJ2-7; 9 bases match TRBD2. Per the germline V gene, CDR1 is MDHEN and CDR2 is SYDVKM. Losses at the gene ends were 5 bases for V and 2 bases for J; bases not matched to a gene: 7. The length of the CDR3 is 15 residues. CDR3 DNA sequence: TGTGCCAGCAGTATACTAGCTAGCGGGACCTACGAGCAGTACTTC. Its translation is CASSILASGTYEQYF. The full variable domain, rest sourced from reference TRBV28 and TRBJ2-7, is DVKVTQSSRYLVKRTGEKVFLECVQDMDHENMFWYRQDPGLGLRLIYFSYDVKMKEKGDIPEGYSVSREKKERFSLILESASTNQTSMYLCASSILASGTYEQYFGPGTRLTVT.

This clone came up a few times. The V and J genes are TRBV5-1 and TRBJ1-6; 7 bases fit TRBD1. This CDR3 comprises 16 residues. Germline CDR1 is SGHRS and CDR2 is YFSETQ. V shed 0 bases and J 9 bases; nucleotides not matched to a gene: 9. CDR3 protein: CASSLDQGVTRSPLHF. CDR3 nucleotide sequence: TGCGCCAGCAGCTTGGATCAGGGGGTAACGCGTTCACCCCTCCACTTT.

This clone was counted a few times. V usage is TRBV9 and J usage is TRBJ2-3; D is undetermined. This CDR3 spans 11 amino acids. The V and J ends lost 4 bases and 6 bases respectively, with 6 bases between them. CDR1 and CDR2 (germline): SGDLS, YYNGEE. The DNA for the CDR3 is TGTGCCAGCAGCCCCGGGGATACGCAGTATTTT. Protein product: CASSPGDTQYF. Filled out from reference TRBV9 and TRBJ2-3, the complete variable domain reads DSGVTQTPKHLITATGQRVTLRCSPRSGDLSVYWYQQSLDQGLQFLIQYYNGEERAKGNILERFSAQQFPDLHSELNLSSLELGDSALYFCASSPGDTQYFGPGTRLTVL.

This chain joins TRBV29-1 and TRBJ1-2, with D unclear. The length of the CDR3 is 13 residues. V lost 0 bases and J lost 8, with 13 bases in between. The germline CDR1 and CDR2 sequences are SQVTM and ANQGSEA. This CDR3 reads CSVEEGGREGYTF. The DNA for the CDR3 is TGCAGCGTTGAAGAGGGAGGGCGAGAGGGCTACACCTTC. The full variable domain, with the rest looked up from reference TRBV29-1 and TRBJ1-2, is SAVISQKPSRDICQRGTSLTIQCQVDSQVTMMFWYRQQPGQSLTLIATANQGSEATYESGFVIDKFPISRPNLTFSTLTVSNMSPEDSSIYLCSVEEGGREGYTFGSGTRLTVV.

The chain carries TRBV4-3 and TRBJ1-2, with 8 bases matching TRBD1. CDR1 and CDR2 (germline): LGHNA, YSLEER. This CDR3 has 16 amino acids. The ends lost 0 bases at V and 7 bases at J; junction bases unmatched: 10. The CDR3 nucleotides are TGCGCCAGCAGCCAAGATCCGGCAGGGGGCACGCTTGGCTACACCTTC. Its translation is CASSQDPAGGTLGYTF.

In this sample, this clone turned up a few times. The DNA of the CDR3 is TGTGCCAGCACCGGACTAGCGGGGGGGCCGAGCACCGGGGAGCTGTTTTTT. Encoded protein: CASTGLAGGPSTGELFF. This chain uses TRBV2 with TRBJ2-2, with TRBD2 identical over 15 bases. The CDR3 consists of 17 residues. The J segment lost 4 bases and the V segment lost 7 bases, leaving 7 bases of the junction unmatched. Per the germline V gene, CDR1 is SNHLY and CDR2 is FYNNEI.

V gene TRBV30 combines with J gene TRBJ2-2; TRBD2 matches at 8 bases. Germline CDR1 GTSNPN, CDR2 SVGIG (reference sequence). The V segment lost 0 bases and the J segment 5 bases; nucleotides outside the gene matches: 5. The CDR3 is 15 amino acids. The CDR3 nucleotides read TGTGCCTGGAGTGTAGCGGGAGTAGGGACCGGGGAGCTGTTTTTT. Amino acids: CAWSVAGVGTGELFF. Full variable domain (missing parts from reference TRBV30 and TRBJ2-2): SQTIHQWPATLVQPVGSPLSLECTVEGTSNPNLYWYRQAAGRGLQLLFYSVGIGQISSEVPQNLSASRPQDRQFILSSKKLLLSDSGFYLCAWSVAGVGTGELFFGEGSRLTVL.

This clone was picked up a small number of times. The V gene is TRBV28, the J gene TRBJ1-3, with 9 bases matching TRBD1. The CDR3 has 17 residues. Germline CDR1 MDHEN, CDR2 SYDVKM. V lost 1 base and J lost 4; bases outside the gene matches: 8. The CDR3 nucleotides are TGTGCCAGCAGTTTATCCGTGGGACAGGGTGGAGGAAACACCATATATTTT. This translates into CASSLSVGQGGGNTIYF.

The chain recombines TRBV5-1 with TRBJ2-3; D might be TRBD2 (5 bases). V lost 4 bases to trimming and J lost 3 bases, with 9 bases between them. This CDR3 comprises 13 residues. Germline CDR1 is SGHRS and CDR2 is YFSETQ. The DNA of the CDR3 is TGCGCCAGCAGCGACGGGGAAACAGATACGCAGTATTTT. It specifies CASSDGETDTQYF. Full variable domain (remainder filled in from reference TRBV5-1 and TRBJ2-3): KAGVTQTPRYLIKTRGQQVTLSCSPISGHRSVSWYQQTPGQGLQFLFEYFSETQRNKGNFPGRFSGRQFSNSRSEMNVSTLELGDSALYLCASSDGETDTQYFGPGTRLTVL.

The rearrangement links TRBV5-1 to TRBJ2-7, with D maybe TRBD1 (5 bases). V shed 4 bases and J shed 3 bases, with 11 bases lying between them. The CDR3 sequence is 13 residues long. Per germline, CDR1 SGHRS and CDR2 YFSETQ. The CDR3 nucleotides read TGCGCCAGCAGCGCGTTCCAGGGCTACGAGCAGTACTTC. Residues: CASSAFQGYEQYF.